The 10 T cell receptor beta chains below were found in one sample sequenced in a study of identifying expanded T cells in peripheral blood. Assay used: immunoSEQ multiplex PCR; TCRdb lists only in-frame clones, some missing. The profile covers approximately 100,000 clones, with approximately 91% appearing a single time and 3.5% to 4.5% taken by the ten largest. The sample was blood. The receptors derive from a person aged 18 to 69 in good health.

The chain combines TRBV9 with TRBJ1-1, with TRBD1 matching 7 bases. The V gene end was trimmed by 4 bases and the J gene end by 3 bases; junction bases not matched to a gene: 9. The germline CDR1 and CDR2 sequences are SGDLS and YYNGEE. The CDR3 loop spans 15 amino acids. In DNA form, the CDR3 reads TGTGCCAGCAGCTACCAGGGGGTTTCTCACACTGAAGCTTTCTTT. Its protein is CASSYQGVSHTEAFF.

The chain employs TRBV21-1 and TRBJ1-6; the DNA was not used to check the table's D call, TRBD1. TRBV21-1 is a pseudogene. The CDR3 runs to 17 residues. The CDR3 sequence: CASSKVGDGQGDSPLHF. DNA of the CDR3: TGTGCCAGCAGCAAAGTAGGGGATGGACAGGGGGATTCACCCCTCCACTTT.

CDR3 coding DNA: TGTGCCAGCAGCCCCCCGGATAATGAAAAACTGTTTTTT. As protein: CASSPPDNEKLFF. The rearrangement uses TRBV7-9 and TRBJ1-4, with no clear D. This CDR3 region has 13 residues. The ends were cut back, 5 bases at V and 4 bases at J, with 8 bases in the middle. CDR1 is SEHNR, CDR2 FQNEAQ, per germline (reference sequence).

The chain uses TRBV19 and TRBJ2-3, with 7 bases aligning to TRBD1. The length of the CDR3 is 14 residues. Germline assignment: CDR1 LNHDA and CDR2 SQIVND (reference sequence). With 8 bases clipped from V and 0 bases from J, the junction kept 5 bases outside the gene matches. CDR3 bases: TGTGCCAGTCAGGGGACAGCTAGCACAGATACGCAGTATTTT. Translation: CASQGTASTDTQYF.

The chain recombines TRBV4-1 with TRBJ2-2; the match to TRBD2 covers 7 bases. The V and J ends lost 4 bases and 7 bases, in that order; junction bases with no gene match: 6. The CDR3 runs 14 residues. In germline, CDR1 is MGHRA, CDR2 YSYEKL. The chain's CDR3 is CASSPEWGGGELFF. CDR3 nucleotide sequence: TGCGCCAGCAGCCCAGAGTGGGGGGGCGGGGAGCTGTTTTTT.

This sequence joins TRBV5-1 and TRBJ2-1; a weak D match, TRBD1 (5 bases). This CDR3 has 14 residues. CDR1 is SGHRS, CDR2 YFSETQ, per germline. Trimming took off 0 bases at V and 5 bases at J, with 9 bases between the two ends. This CDR3 is CASSLDQGDNEQFF. DNA of the CDR3: TGCGCCAGCAGCTTGGATCAGGGTGACAATGAGCAGTTCTTC.

The chain carries TRBV5-5 and TRBJ1-1; unclear D gene. V dropped 0 bases and J dropped 7 bases, with 10 bases sitting between them. The CDR3 loop spans 13 amino acids. From germline, CDR1 is SGHKS and CDR2 YYEKEE (reference sequence). This CDR3 reads CASSLGGLLEAFF. CDR3 coding DNA: TGTGCCAGCAGCTTGGGGGGTCTACTTGAAGCTTTCTTT.

The chain has TRBV2 and TRBJ2-2, with TRBD2 matching 8 bases. Germline V gene sequence: CDR1 SNHLY, CDR2 FYNNEI. The length of the CDR3 is 16 residues. With V trimmed by 4 bases and J by 5 bases, 9 bases remained unmatched. The CDR3 bases are TGTGCCAGCAGTGTGATCGGGGGGGCCGATACCGGGGAGCTGTTTTTT. Its translation is CASSVIGGADTGELFF.

The J gene is TRBJ2-7, the V gene TRBV27; 7 nucleotides line up with TRBD1. The CDR3 length is 15 residues. From germline, CDR1 is MNHEY and CDR2 SMNVEV (reference sequence). The V gene end was trimmed by 1 base and the J gene end by 5 bases; junction bases not matched to a gene: 8. In nucleotides, the CDR3 is TGTGCCAGCAGTTTATACCGGACAGGATCGAACGAGCAGTACTTC. Its protein is CASSLYRTGSNEQYF.

The chain uses TRBV4-1 and TRBJ2-1, with D perhaps given as TRBD1 or TRBD2 (5 bases each). Trimming stripped 8 bases from V and 10 bases from J, with 15 bases between. Looked up from germline, CDR1 is MGHRA and CDR2 is YSYEKL. The CDR3 covers 12 residues. The CDR3 region is CASEDTQREQFF. In DNA form, the CDR3 reads TGCGCCAGCGAGGACACCCAGCGGGAGCAGTTCTTC.